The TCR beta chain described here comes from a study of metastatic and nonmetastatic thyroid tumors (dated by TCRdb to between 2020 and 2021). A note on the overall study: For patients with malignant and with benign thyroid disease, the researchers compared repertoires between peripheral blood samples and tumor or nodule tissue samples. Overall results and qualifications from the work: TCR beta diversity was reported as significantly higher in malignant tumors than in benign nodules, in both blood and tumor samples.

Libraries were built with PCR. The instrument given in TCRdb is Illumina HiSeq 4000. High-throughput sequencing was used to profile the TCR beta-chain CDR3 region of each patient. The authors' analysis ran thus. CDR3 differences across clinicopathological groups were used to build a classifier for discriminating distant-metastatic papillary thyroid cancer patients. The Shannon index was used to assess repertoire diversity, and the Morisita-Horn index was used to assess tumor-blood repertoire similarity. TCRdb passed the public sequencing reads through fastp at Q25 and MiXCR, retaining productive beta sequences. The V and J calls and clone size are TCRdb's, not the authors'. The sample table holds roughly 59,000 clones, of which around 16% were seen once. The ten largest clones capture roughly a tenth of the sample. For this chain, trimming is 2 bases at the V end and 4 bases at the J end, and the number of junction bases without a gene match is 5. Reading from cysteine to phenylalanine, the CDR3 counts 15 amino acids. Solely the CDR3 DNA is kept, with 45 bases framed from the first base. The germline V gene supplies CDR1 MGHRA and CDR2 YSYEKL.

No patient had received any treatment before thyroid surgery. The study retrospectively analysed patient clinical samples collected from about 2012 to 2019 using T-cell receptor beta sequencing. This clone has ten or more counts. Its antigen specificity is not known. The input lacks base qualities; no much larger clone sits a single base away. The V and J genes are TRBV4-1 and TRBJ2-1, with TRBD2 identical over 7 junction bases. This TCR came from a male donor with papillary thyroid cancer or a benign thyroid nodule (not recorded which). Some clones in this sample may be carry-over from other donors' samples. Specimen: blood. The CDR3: CASSQRGEEYNEQFF. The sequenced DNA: TGCGCCAGCAGCCAACGGGGGGAAGAATACAATGAGCAGTTCTTC.